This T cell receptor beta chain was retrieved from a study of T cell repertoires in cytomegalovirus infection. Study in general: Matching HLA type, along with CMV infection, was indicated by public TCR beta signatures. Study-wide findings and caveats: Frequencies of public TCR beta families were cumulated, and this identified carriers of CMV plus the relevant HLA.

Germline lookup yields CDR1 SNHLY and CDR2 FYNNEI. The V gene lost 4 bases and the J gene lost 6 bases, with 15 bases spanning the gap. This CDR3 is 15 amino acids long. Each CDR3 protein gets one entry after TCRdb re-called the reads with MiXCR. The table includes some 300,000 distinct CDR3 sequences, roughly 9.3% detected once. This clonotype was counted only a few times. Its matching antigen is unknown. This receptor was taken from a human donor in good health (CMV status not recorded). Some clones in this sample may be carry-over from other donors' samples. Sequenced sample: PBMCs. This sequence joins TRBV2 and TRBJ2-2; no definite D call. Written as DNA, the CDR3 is TGTGCCAGCAGTGGGTGGGTTTCGGTGTCCGGGGAGCTGTTTTTT. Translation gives CASSGWVSVSGELFF.